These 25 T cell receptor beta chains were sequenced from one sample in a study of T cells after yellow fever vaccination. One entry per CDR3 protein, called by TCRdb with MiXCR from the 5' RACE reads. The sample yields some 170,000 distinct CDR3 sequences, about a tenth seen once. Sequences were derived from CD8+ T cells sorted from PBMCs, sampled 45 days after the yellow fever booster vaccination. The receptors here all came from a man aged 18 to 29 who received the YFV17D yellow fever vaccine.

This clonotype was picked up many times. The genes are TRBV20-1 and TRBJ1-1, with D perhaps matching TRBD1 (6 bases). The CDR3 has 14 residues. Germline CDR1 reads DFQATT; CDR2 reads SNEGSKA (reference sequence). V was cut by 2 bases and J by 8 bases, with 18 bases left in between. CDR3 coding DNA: TGCAGTGCTAGACCATTACAGGGAGAAACGGAAGCTTTCTTT. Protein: CSARPLQGETEAFF.

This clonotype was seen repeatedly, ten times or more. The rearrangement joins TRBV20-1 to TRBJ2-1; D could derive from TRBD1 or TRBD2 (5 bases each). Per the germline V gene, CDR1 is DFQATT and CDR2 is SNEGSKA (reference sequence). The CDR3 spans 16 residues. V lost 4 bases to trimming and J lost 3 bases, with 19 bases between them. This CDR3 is CSAITGQGGFYNEQFF. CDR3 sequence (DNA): TGCAGTGCTATCACGGGGCAGGGTGGTTTCTACAATGAGCAGTTCTTC.

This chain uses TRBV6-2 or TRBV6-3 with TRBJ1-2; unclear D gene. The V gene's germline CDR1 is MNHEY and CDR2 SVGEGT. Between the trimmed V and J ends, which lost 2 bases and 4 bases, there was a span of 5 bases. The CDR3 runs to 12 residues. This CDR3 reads CASSYGFYGYTF. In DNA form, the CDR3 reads TGTGCCAGCAGTTACGGATTCTATGGCTACACCTTC.

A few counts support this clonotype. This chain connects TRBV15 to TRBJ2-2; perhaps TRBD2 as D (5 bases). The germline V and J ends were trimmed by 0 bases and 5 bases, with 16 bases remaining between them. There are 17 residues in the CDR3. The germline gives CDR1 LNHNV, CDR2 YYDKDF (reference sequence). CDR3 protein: CATSRDSLGSLTGELFF. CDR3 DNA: TGTGCCACCAGCAGAGATTCGCTAGGGAGTTTGACCGGGGAGCTGTTTTTT.

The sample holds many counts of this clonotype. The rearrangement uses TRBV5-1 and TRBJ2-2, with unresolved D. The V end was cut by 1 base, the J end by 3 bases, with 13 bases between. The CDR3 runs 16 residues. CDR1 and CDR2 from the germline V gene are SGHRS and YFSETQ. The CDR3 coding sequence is TGCGCCAGCAGCTTGACTGGAAGGGCGGACACCGGGGAGCTGTTTTTT. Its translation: CASSLTGRADTGELFF.

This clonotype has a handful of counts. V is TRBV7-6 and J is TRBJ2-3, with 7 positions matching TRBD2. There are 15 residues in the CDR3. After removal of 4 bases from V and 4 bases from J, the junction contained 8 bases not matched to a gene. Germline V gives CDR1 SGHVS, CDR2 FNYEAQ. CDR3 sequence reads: CASSSFGLESDTQYF. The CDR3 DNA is TGTGCCAGCAGCTCCTTTGGACTAGAATCAGATACGCAGTATTTT. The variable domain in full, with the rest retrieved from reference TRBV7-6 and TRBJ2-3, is GAGVSQSPRYKVTKRGQDVALRCDPISGHVSLYWYRQALGQGPEFLTYFNYEAQQDKSGLPNDRFSAERPEGSISTLTIQRTEQRDSAMYRCASSSFGLESDTQYFGPGTRLTVL.

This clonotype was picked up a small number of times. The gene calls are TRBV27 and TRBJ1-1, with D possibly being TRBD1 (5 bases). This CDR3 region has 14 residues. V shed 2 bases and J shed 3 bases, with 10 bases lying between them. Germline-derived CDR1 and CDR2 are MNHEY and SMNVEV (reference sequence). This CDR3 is CASSLVGADTEAFF. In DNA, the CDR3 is TGTGCCAGCAGTTTAGTAGGGGCGGACACTGAAGCTTTCTTT.

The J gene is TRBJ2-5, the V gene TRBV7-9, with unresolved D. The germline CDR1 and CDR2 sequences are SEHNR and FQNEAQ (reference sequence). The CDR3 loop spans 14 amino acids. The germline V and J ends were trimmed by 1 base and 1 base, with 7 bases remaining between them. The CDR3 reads CASSLVGLQETQYF. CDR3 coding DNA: TGTGCCAGCAGCTTAGTGGGCCTCCAAGAGACCCAGTACTTC.

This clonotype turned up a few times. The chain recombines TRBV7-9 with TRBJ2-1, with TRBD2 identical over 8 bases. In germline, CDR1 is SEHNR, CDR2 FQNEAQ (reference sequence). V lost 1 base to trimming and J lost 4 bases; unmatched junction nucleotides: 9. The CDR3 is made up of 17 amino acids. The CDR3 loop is CASSLEGSGANYNEQFF. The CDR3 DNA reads TGTGCCAGCAGCTTAGAAGGTAGCGGGGCCAATTACAATGAGCAGTTCTTC.

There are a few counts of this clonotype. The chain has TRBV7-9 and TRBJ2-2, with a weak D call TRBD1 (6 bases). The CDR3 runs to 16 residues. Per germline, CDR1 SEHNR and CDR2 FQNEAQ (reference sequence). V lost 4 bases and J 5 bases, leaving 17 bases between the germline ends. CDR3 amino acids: CASSSPITGMTGELFF. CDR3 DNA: TGTGCCAGCAGCTCACCAATCACAGGGATGACCGGGGAGCTGTTTTTT.

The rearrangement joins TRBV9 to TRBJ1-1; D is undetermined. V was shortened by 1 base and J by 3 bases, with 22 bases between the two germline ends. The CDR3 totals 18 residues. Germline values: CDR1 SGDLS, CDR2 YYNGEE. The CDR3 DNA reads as TGTGCCAGCAGCGTATATCCTCTAGGGCATAGGCTCTACACTGAAGCTTTCTTT. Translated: CASSVYPLGHRLYTEAFF.

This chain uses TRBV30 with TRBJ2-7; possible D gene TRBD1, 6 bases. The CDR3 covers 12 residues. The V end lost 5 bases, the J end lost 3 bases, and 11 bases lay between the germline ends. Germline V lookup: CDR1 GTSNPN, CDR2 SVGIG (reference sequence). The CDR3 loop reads CAWQGFDYEQYF. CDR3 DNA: TGTGCCTGGCAGGGGTTTGACTACGAGCAGTACTTC.

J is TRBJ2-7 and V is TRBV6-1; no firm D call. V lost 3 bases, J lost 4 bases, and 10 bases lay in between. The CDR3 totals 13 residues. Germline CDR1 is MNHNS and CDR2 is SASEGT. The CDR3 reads CASSDSGLYEQYV. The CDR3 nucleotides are TGTGCCAGCAGTGATTCTGGGCTGTACGAGCAGTACGTC.

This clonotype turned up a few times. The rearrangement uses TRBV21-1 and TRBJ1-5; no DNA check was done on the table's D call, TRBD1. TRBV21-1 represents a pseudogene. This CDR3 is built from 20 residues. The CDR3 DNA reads TGTGCCAGCAGCAAAGAGTCTTCTGGACAGGGAGAGTTTAGCAATCAGCCCCAGCATTTT. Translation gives CASSKESSGQGEFSNQPQHF.

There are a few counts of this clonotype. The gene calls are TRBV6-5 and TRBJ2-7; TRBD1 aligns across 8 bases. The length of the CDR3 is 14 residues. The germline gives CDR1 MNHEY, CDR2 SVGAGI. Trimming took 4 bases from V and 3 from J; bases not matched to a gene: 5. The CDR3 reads CASSFGQGGYEQYF. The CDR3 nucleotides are TGTGCCAGCAGTTTCGGACAGGGAGGCTACGAGCAGTACTTC.

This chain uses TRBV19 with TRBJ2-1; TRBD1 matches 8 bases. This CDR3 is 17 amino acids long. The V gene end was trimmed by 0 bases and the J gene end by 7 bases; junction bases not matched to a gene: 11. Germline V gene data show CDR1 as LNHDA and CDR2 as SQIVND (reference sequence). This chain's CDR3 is CASSIDSGGAPRNEQFF. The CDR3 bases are TGTGCCAGTAGTATAGATTCAGGGGGCGCCCCTAGGAATGAGCAGTTCTTC.

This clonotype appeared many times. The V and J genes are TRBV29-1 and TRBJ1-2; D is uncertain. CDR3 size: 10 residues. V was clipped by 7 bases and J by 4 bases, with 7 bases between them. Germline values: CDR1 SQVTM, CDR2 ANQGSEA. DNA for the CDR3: TGCAGCGCCCTGACCTATGGCTACACCTTC. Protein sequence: CSALTYGYTF.

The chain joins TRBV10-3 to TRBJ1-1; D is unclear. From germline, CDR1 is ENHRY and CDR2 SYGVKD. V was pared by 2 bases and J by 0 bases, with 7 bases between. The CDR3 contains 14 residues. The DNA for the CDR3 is TGTGCCATCAGTGAGGGGCAGGTGAACACTGAAGCTTTCTTT. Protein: CAISEGQVNTEAFF.

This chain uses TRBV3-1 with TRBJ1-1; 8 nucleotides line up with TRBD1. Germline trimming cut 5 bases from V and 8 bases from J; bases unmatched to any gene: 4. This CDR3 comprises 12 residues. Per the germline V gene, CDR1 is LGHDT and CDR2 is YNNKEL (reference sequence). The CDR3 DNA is TGTGCCAGCAGCGGCTACAGGGGGGAAGCTTTCTTT. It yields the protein CASSGYRGEAFF. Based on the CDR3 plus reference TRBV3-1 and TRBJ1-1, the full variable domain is DTAVSQTPKYLVTQMGNDKSIKCEQNLGHDTMYWYKQDSKKFLKIMFSYNNKELIINETVPNRFSPKSPDKAHLNLHINSLELGDSAVYFCASSGYRGEAFFGQGTRLTVV.

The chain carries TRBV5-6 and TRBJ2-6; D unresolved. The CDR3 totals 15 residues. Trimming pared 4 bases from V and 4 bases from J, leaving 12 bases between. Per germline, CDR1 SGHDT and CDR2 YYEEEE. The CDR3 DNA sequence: TGTGCCAGCAGCCCCAGGTGGCTGGGGGCCAACGTCCTGACTTTC. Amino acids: CASSPRWLGANVLTF.

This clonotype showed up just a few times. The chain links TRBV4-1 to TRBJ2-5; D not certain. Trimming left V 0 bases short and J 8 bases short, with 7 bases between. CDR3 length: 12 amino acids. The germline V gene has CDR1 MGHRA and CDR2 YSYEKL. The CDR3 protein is CASSQDRITQYF. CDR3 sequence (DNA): TGCGCCAGCAGCCAAGATAGAATAACCCAGTACTTC.

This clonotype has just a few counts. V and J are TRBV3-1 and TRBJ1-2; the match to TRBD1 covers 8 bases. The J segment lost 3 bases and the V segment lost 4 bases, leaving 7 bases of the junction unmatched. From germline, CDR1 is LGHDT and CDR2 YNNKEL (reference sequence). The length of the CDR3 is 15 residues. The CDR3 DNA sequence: TGTGCCAGCAGCCCCAGGACAGGGTCGGACTATGGCTACACCTTC. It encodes CASSPRTGSDYGYTF.

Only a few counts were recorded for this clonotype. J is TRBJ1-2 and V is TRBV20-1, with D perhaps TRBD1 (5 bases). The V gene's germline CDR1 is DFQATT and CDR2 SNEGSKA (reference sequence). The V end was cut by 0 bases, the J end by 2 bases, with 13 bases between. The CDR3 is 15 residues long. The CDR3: CSARDSAWGNYGYTF. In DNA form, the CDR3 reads TGCAGTGCTAGAGATTCCGCTTGGGGGAACTATGGCTACACCTTC.

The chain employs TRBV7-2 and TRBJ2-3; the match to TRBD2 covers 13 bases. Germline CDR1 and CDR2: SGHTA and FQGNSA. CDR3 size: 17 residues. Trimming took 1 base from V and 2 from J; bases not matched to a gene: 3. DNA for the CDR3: TGTGCCAGCAGCTTAGAACTAGCGGGGGGGATCACAGATACGCAGTATTTT. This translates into CASSLELAGGITDTQYF. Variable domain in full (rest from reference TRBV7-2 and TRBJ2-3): GAGVSQSPSNKVTEKGKDVELRCDPISGHTALYWYRQSLGQGLEFLIYFQGNSAPDKSGLPSDRFSAERTGGSVSTLTIQRTQQEDSAVYLCASSLELAGGITDTQYFGPGTRLTVL.

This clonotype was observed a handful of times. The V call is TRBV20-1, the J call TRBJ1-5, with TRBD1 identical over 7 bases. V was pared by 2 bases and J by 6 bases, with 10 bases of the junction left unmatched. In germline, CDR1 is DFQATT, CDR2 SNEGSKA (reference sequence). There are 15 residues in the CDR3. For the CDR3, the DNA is TGCAGTGCTAGACCACCAGGGGGGATTCTTCAGCCCCAGCATTTT. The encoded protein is CSARPPGGILQPQHF.